Reported below is one T cell receptor beta chain. Its antigen remains unknown. Method: immunoSEQ multiplex PCR; TCRdb's copy keeps in-frame clones and lacks some. The data show some 34,000 clones, around 97% seen once. The data stem from a study of T cells in tuberculosis. Study-level information: The T cells targeted glucose monomycolate, a mycobacterial lipid, via CD1B. In South Africa, adults with active tuberculosis were compared with IGRA-negative and latently infected IGRA-positive adolescents. General study points: GEM motif frequencies gave 60% to 70% accuracy; the GMM repertoire gave roughly 90%.

Unsorted cryopreserved PBMC were sequenced, averaging about 100,000 T cells per clinical donor. V was clipped by 4 bases and J by 9 bases; unmatched bases: 15. In germline, CDR1 is SGDLS, CDR2 YYNGEE. The CDR3 covers 17 residues. The sequence was collected from a donor aged 10-29 years with latent tuberculosis or without tuberculosis infection. The chain uses TRBV9 and TRBJ2-1, with 11 positions matching TRBD2. The sample comprised PBMCs. Here the CDR3 reads CASSSHGTSGSSVEQFF. CDR3 DNA: TGTGCCAGCAGCTCCCACGGAACTAGCGGGAGTTCTGTTGAGCAGTTCTTC.